This TCR beta chain came from a study of blood T cell repertoires in COVID-19 (dated by TCRdb to about 2020). About the investigation overall: Collaborator samples came from the United States, Italy and Spain and covered acute and convalescent phases of COVID-19. The material from the prospective study consisted of cDNA or gDNA derived from T cells, B-cell-depleted T cells, or PBMCs. Deeply sampled blood TCRbeta repertoires from subjects exposed to, actively infected with, or recovered from COVID-19 were included in the dataset. A freely available public database, intended as a resource for researchers studying the immune response to SARS-CoV-2, is where the repertoires were released. The samples were drawn from the first 160 participants of the ongoing ImmuneRACE study and from roughly 1,300 subjects provided by 6 global collaborators. A de-identified subject ID, COVID-19 status, age in years and sex were almost always included in the sample metadata. Where available, HLA class I and class II types were obtained from metadata supplied by the sample provider rather than from assay-based typing.

Worth noting for this clone: The antigen it recognizes is unknown. The sample holds no much larger clone one base away, and base qualities are not on file.

Each collaborating institution followed its own protocols to collect whole blood in K2EDTA tubes. For TCRbeta analysis, collaborators shipped samples in one of three forms: frozen whole blood, isolated PBMCs, or DNA extracted from either of those sample types. TCRbeta CDR3 regions were amplified from genomic DNA using the immunoSEQ Assay, a bias-controlled multiplex PCR. Per the source publication's procedure: The number of nucleated cells in each sample was estimated by amplification of reference gene primers within the assay. To quantify the absolute abundance of each unique TCRbeta CDR3 rearrangement, sequence reads were collapsed and filtered. For each sample, productive Simpson clonality was calculated by taking the square root of Simpson's diversity index across productive rearrangements. TCRdb re-hosts the immuneACCESS table, in-frame sequences only. Its copies lack some clones; in the studies checked, an unresolved V gene accounts for under half of them, and the cause for the rest is not known. V and J calls and clone size follow that table, whereas D and trimming were derived from the DNA. This sample is represented by more than 200,000 clones; roughly 84% of them were singletons. 4% of the sample goes to the ten largest clones.

Overall results and qualifications from the work: How much clinical and demographic metadata was included differed by source and by participant, and the metadata was provided uncurated.

Counted from cysteine to phenylalanine, this CDR3 has 13 amino acids. Only the CDR3 DNA stays, 39 bases, in frame from base 1. Trimming costs V 4 bases and J 5 bases, and their ends lie 11 bases apart. According to the germline V gene, CDR1 reads SGHDN and CDR2 reads FVKESK. The chain employs TRBV14 and TRBJ2-5; TRBD2 is perhaps the D gene, given 5 matching bases. The specimen was peripheral blood. This sequence originates from a woman in her thirties or forties with active or convalescent COVID-19. This receptor has the CDR3 CASSRARVETQYF. At the DNA level, the sequence is TGTGCCAGCAGCCGCGCGAGGGTTGAGACCCAGTACTTC.